This TCR beta chain was sequenced for a study of blood T cell repertoires in COVID-19. Study-wide context: PBMCs, B-cell-depleted T cells, or T cells provided the cDNA or gDNA that made up the material.

Trimming removed 7 bases from V and 11 bases from J, with 11 bases in between. Germline CDR1 is LNHDA and CDR2 is SQIVND (reference sequence). The CDR3 has 11 amino acids. Assay used: immunoSEQ multiplex PCR; TCRdb lists only in-frame clones, some missing. The sample lists 200,000 to 250,000 clones; approximately 83% were seen once. The receptor's source is an elderly man with acute or convalescent COVID-19. This chain connects TRBV19 to TRBJ1-4; TRBD1 might be the D (6 bases). The sample comprised peripheral blood. CDR3 sequence reads: CASTGGQKLFF. The DNA for the CDR3 is TGTGCCAGTACGGGGGGGCAGAAACTGTTTTTT.